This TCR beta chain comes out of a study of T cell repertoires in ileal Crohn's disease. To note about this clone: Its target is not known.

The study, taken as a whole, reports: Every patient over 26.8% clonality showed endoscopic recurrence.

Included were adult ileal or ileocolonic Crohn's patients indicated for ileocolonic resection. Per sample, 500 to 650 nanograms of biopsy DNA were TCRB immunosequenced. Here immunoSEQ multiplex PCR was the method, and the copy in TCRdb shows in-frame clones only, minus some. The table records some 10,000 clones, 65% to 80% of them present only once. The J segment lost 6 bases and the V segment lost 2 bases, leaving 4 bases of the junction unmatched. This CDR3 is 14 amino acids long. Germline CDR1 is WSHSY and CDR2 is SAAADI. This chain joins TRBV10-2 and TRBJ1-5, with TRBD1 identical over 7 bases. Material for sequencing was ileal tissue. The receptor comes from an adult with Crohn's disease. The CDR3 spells CASSETGTVQPQHF. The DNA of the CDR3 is TGCGCCAGCAGTGAGACGGGGACAGTTCAGCCCCAGCATTTT.